This T cell receptor (beta chain) was sequenced in a study of T cell changes during pregnancy in multiple sclerosis. Here immunoSEQ multiplex PCR was the method, and the copy in TCRdb shows in-frame clones only, minus some. The sample lists around 48,000 clones; roughly 88% were seen once. The ends lost 5 bases at V and 4 bases at J; junction bases unmatched: 12. This CDR3 spans 16 amino acids. The germline CDR1 and CDR2 sequences are MNHEY and SMNVEV (reference sequence). The chain is built from TRBV27 and TRBJ2-7; TRBD1 matches at 9 bases. Sample: CD4+ T cells from peripheral blood mononuclear cells, taken in the second trimester of pregnancy. This TCR was sampled from a female donor with multiple sclerosis, enrolled in a pregnancy study. The DNA of the CDR3 is TGTGCCAGCAGTGACAAAGTGGACAGGGGTTATTACGAGCAGTACTTC. This codes for CASSDKVDRGYYEQYF.